This TCR beta chain is from a study of regulatory T cells in long-lasting Graves disease. Study information: Over 5 years on antithyroid drugs plus positive TSH receptor antibodies marked Graves' disease as persistent.

The TCR beta library used iRepertoire HTBI primers with Arm-PCR amplification of CDR3. TCRdb used MiXCR to reprocess the multiplex PCR reads, holding one entry per CDR3 protein. Of roughly 450,000 distinct CDR3 sequences listed, less than 25% are singletons. The CDR3 sequence is 16 residues long. Germline trimming cut 5 bases from V and 5 bases from J; bases unmatched to any gene: 16. Per germline, CDR1 DFQATT and CDR2 SNEGSKA (reference sequence). Documented time point: persistent/refractory GD, antithyroid drugs over 5 years with positive TRAb. The TCR library used RNA extracted from PBMCs. EDTA tubes received about 9.2 milliliters of collected peripheral blood.

This chain connects TRBV20-1 to TRBJ2-7; TRBD1 agrees at 9 bases. The TCR originated in a female donor with Graves disease. Source: peripheral blood mononuclear cells (PBMCs), taken when the disease was refractory, from a patient treated with antithyroid drugs. CDR3 DNA: TGCAGTGCTGGAGTTGGGAGGGGGACAGGGTTCCACGAGCAGTACTTC. Protein: CSAGVGRGTGFHEQYF.